The clone carrying this T cell receptor (beta chain) was observed a few times. Per the original methods: Reference gene primers were amplified, and this amplification served to estimate nucleated cell counts. Measured with immunoSEQ multiplex PCR; TCRdb has only the in-frame clones, and not every one. That table gives V, J and clone size, and the DNA gave D and trimming. The sample comprises 55,000 to 90,000 clones, more than 65% of which are singletons, and roughly 4.5% rests with the top ten. Germline CDR1 LNHDA, CDR2 SQIVND (reference sequence). J gave up 1 base and V 6 bases, and 12 bases lay outside the gene matches. The CDR3 is 18 amino acids. This sample was taken from a study of blood T cell repertoires in COVID-19.

Sample: peripheral blood. This TCR came from a woman aged 60-75 years with acute or convalescent COVID-19. This chain uses TRBV19 with TRBJ1-2; 12 bases fit TRBD1. The CDR3 is CASRRSGQGAILNYGYTF. CDR3 DNA sequence: TGTGCCAGTAGGAGATCGGGACAGGGGGCGATACTTAACTATGGCTACACCTTC.